Sequencing of this TCR beta chain was carried out in a study of T cells in Graves' hyperthyroidism and ophthalmopathy. General study findings and limits: Blood also held most thyroid clonotypes expanded beyond 0.001.

Amplified regions were TCR beta CDR3 sequences from RNA transcripts. During a first-round RT-PCR of the TCR CDR3, the HTBI primer set was used. TCRdb recomputed calls from the multiplex PCR reads with MiXCR, one row per CDR3 protein. The sample lists under 400,000 distinct CDR3 sequences, 15% to 20% occurring once. Trimming cost V 6 bases and J 8 bases; bases outside gene matches: 12. The CDR3 totals 16 residues. The germline gives CDR1 MDHEN, CDR2 SYDVKM. For this clonotype: What it recognizes is unknown.

The TCR originated in a woman in her 50s with Graves' hyperthyroidism. Sequencing input: blood. The V call is TRBV28, the J call TRBJ2-4; 11 bases map to TRBD2. CDR3 protein: CASSPTSGSILDIQYF. The CDR3 DNA reads TGTGCCAGCAGCCCTACTAGCGGGAGTATTTTGGACATTCAGTACTTC.